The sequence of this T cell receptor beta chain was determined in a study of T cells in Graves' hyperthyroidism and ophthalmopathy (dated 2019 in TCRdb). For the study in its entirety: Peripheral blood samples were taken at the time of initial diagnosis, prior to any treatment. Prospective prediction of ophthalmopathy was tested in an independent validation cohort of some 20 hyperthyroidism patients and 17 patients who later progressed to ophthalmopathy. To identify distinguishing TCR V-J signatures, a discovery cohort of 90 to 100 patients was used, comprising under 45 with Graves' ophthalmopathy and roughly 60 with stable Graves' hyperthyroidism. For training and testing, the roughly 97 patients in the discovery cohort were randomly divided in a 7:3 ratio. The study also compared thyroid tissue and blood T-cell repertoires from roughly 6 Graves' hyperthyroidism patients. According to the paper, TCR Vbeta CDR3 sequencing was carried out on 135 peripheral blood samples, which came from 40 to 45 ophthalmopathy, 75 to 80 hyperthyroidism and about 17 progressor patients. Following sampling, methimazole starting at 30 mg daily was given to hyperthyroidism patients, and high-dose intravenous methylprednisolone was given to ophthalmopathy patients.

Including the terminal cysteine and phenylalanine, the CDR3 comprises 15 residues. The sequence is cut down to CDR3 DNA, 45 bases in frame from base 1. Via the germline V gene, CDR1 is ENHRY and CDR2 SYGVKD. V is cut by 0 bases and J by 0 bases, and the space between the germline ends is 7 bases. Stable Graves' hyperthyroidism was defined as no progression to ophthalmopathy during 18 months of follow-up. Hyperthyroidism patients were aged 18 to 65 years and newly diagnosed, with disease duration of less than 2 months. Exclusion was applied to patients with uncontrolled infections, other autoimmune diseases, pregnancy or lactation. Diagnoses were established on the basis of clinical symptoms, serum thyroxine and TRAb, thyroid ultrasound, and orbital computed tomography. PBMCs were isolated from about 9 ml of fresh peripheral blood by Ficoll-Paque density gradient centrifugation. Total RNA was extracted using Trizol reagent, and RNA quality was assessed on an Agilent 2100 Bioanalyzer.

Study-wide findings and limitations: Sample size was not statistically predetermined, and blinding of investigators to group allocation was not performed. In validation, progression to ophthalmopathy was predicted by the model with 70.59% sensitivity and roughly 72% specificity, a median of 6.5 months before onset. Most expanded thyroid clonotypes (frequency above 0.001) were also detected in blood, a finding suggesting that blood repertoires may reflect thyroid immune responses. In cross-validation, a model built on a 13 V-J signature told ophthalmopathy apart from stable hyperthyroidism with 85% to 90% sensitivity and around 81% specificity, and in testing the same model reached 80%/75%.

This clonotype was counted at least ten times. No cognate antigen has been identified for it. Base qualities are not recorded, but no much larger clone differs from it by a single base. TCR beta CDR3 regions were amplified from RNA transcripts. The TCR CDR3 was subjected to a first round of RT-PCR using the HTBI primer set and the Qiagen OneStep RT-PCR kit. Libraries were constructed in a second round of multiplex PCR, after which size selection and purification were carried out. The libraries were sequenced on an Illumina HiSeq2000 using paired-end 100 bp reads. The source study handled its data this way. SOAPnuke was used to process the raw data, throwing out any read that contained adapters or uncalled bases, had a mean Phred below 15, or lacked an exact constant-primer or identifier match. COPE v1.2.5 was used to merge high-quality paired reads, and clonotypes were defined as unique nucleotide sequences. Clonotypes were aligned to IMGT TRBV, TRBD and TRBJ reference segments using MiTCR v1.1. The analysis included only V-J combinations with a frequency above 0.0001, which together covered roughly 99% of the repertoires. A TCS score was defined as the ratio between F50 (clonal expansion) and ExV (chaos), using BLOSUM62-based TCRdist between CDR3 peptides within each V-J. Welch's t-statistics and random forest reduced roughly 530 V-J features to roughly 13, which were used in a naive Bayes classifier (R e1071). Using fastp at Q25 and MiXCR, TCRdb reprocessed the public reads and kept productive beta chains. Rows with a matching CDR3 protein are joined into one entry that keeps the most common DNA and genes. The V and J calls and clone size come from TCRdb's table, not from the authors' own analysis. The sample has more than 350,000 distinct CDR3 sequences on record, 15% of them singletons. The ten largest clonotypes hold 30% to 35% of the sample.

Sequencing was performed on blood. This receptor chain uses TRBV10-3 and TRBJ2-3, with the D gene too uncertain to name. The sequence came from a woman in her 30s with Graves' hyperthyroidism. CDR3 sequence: CAISESATSTDTQYF. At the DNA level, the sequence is TGTGCCATCAGTGAGTCAGCCACTAGCACAGATACGCAGTATTTT.